The 10 T cell receptor beta chains presented below share a single source sample, sequenced in a study of blood T cell repertoires in COVID-19. Repertoires were generated with immunoSEQ multiplex PCR, while TCRdb's copy carries only in-frame clones and drops some. The table records 170,000 or so clones, around 85% of them present only once. Sequenced input: PBMCs or T cells enriched from blood (not recorded which). The source is a man between 40 and 49 years old who had recovered from COVID-19.

The chain has TRBV28 and TRBJ1-5; D remains ambiguous. The germline CDR1 and CDR2 sequences are MDHEN and SYDVKM. CDR3 length: 13 residues. With 3 bases removed from V and 0 bases from J, the gap between germline ends came to 3 bases. CDR3 loop: CASSFGSNQPQHF. CDR3 sequence (DNA): TGTGCCAGCAGTTTCGGTAGCAATCAGCCCCAGCATTTT.

This clone was detected only a few times. The chain recombines TRBV29-1 with TRBJ1-2; 7 bases fit TRBD1. Germline V gene lookup returns CDR1 SQVTM and CDR2 ANQGSEA. This CDR3 is built from 13 residues. Trimming took 5 bases from V and 8 from J; bases not matched to a gene: 11. The CDR3 loop reads CSVPEQGVWGYTF. The CDR3 DNA reads as TGCAGCGTTCCAGAGCAGGGGGTGTGGGGCTACACCTTC.

The gene calls are TRBV9 and TRBJ2-2, with TRBD2 matching over 7 bases. This CDR3 spans 15 amino acids. CDR1 and CDR2 from the germline V gene are SGDLS and YYNGEE. The V segment lost 1 base and the J segment 6 bases; nucleotides outside the gene matches: 6. CDR3 nucleotides: TGTGCCAGCAGCGTAAGTGGGAGCGGGGCCGGGGAGCTGTTTTTT. Translating it yields CASSVSGSGAGELFF.

CDR3 nucleotide sequence: TGCGCCAGCAGCTTAGACAGGGGCCCAGATACGCAGTATTTT. It encodes CASSLDRGPDTQYF. The gene calls are TRBV5-1 and TRBJ2-3; TRBD1 matches 8 bases. The CDR3 is made up of 14 amino acids. With V trimmed by 2 bases and J by 4 bases, 3 bases remained unmatched. Germline CDR1 is SGHRS and CDR2 is YFSETQ.

The chain couples TRBV28 to TRBJ2-3; 8 nucleotides match TRBD1. CDR3 length: 16 amino acids. The germline V gene encodes CDR1 MDHEN and CDR2 SYDVKM. V was pared by 6 bases and J by 2 bases, with 10 bases of the junction left unmatched. CDR3 sequence (DNA): TGTGCCAGCAGCAGAGGGACAGGAGACCACACAGATACGCAGTATTTT. It specifies CASSRGTGDHTDTQYF.

The chain carries TRBV5-1 and TRBJ2-6, with 9 bases lining up with TRBD1. CDR1 SGHRS and CDR2 YFSETQ come from the germline V gene. With 2 bases clipped from V and 2 bases from J, the junction kept 2 bases outside the gene matches. The CDR3 covers 16 residues. The CDR3 region has the DNA TGCGCCAGCAGCTTCCGGGACAGGGCTGGGGCCAACGTCCTGACTTTC. It specifies CASSFRDRAGANVLTF.

The J gene is TRBJ1-2, the V gene TRBV29-1; D is ambiguous. Trimming shortened V by 1 base and J by 1 base, and 4 bases separated the two germline ends. CDR3 length: 12 amino acids. From germline, CDR1 is SQVTM and CDR2 ANQGSEA. The CDR3 DNA is TGCAGCGTTGAAGGACTTAACTATGGCTACACCTTC. Its translation: CSVEGLNYGYTF.

The rearrangement joins TRBV28 to TRBJ1-5; D is perhaps TRBD1 (5 bases). CDR3 length equals 14 residues. CDR1 is MDHEN and CDR2 is SYDVKM in the germline V gene. The V and J ends lost 8 bases and 7 bases respectively, with 18 bases between them. CDR3 nucleotide sequence: TGTGCCAGCCTTGGGGCCCCCGATATGCAGCCCCAGCATTTT. Amino acid sequence: CASLGAPDMQPQHF.

V and J are TRBV2 and TRBJ1-2, with 8 bases aligning to TRBD1. CDR3 length equals 13 residues. From germline, CDR1 is SNHLY and CDR2 FYNNEI. After removal of 6 bases from V and 5 bases from J, the junction contained 5 bases not matched to a gene. The CDR3 sequence is CASRETGVYGYTF. CDR3 sequence (DNA): TGTGCCAGCAGGGAGACAGGGGTGTATGGCTACACCTTC.

This chain uses TRBV9 with TRBJ2-2, with 9 bases lining up with TRBD1. Germline V lookup: CDR1 SGDLS, CDR2 YYNGEE. The V segment lost 3 bases and the J segment 1 base; nucleotides outside the gene matches: 4. This CDR3 region has 16 residues. The CDR3 DNA reads as TGTGCCAGCAGCGCTAACAGGGGGCTGAACACCGGGGAGCTGTTTTTT. Translated: CASSANRGLNTGELFF. The full variable domain, with the rest looked up from reference TRBV9 and TRBJ2-2, is DSGVTQTPKHLITATGQRVTLRCSPRSGDLSVYWYQQSLDQGLQFLIQYYNGEERAKGNILERFSAQQFPDLHSELNLSSLELGDSALYFCASSANRGLNTGELFFGEGSRLTVL.